This T cell receptor beta chain is drawn from a study of T cell changes during pregnancy in multiple sclerosis. Profiled with immunoSEQ multiplex PCR; TCRdb holds only in-frame clones, not every one. The table shows 80,000 or so clones, with 92% occurring only once. This clonotype originated in a female donor with multiple sclerosis, enrolled in a pregnancy study. Here the sequenced sample was peripheral blood, taken before pregnancy.

In DNA, the CDR3 is TGTGCCAGCAGTAGACAGGGGCCCTACGAGCAGTACTTC. Amino acid sequence: CASSRQGPYEQYF. The genes are TRBV6-5 and TRBJ2-7; 8 bases match TRBD1. Germline V CDR1 and CDR2: MNHEY, SVGAGI. This CDR3 contains 13 residues. J gave up 2 bases and V 5 bases, and 2 bases lay outside the gene matches.